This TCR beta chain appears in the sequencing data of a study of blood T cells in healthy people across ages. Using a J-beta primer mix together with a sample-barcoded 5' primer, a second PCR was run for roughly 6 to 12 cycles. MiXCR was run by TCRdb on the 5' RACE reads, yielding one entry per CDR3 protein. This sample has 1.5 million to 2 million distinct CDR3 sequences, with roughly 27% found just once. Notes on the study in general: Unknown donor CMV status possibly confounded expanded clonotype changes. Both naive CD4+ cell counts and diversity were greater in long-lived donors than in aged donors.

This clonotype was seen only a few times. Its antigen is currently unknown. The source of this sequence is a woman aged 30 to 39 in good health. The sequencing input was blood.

The CDR3: CANSPGTSGSSYEQYF. The CDR3 DNA reads TGTGCCAACAGCCCCGGGACTAGCGGGTCTTCCTACGAGCAGTACTTC. The chain employs TRBV6-6 and TRBJ2-7, with TRBD2 matching over 12 bases. Germline V gene lookup returns CDR1 MNHNY and CDR2 SVGAGI (reference sequence). With 10 bases clipped from V and 1 base from J, the junction kept 11 bases outside the gene matches. The length of the CDR3 is 16 residues.